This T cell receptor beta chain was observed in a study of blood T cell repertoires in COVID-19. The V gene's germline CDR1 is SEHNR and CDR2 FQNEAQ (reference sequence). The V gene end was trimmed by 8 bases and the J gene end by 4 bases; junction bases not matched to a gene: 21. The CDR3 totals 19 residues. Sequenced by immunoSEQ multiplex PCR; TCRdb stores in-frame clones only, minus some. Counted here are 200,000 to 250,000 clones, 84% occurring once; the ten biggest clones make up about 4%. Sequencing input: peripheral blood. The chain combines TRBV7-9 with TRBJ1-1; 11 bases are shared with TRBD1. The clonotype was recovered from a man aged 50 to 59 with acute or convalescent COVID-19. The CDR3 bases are TGTGCCAGCCAAAAGTTTCCCCGGACAGGGGGCGAGATTGGCACTGAAGCTTTCTTT. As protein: CASQKFPRTGGEIGTEAFF. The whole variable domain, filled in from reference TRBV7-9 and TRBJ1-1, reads DTGVSQNPRHKITKRGQNVTFRCDPISEHNRLYWYRQTLGQGPEFLTYFQNEAQLEKSRLLSDRFSAERPKGSFSTLEIQRTEQGDSAMYLCASQKFPRTGGEIGTEAFFGQGTRLTVV.